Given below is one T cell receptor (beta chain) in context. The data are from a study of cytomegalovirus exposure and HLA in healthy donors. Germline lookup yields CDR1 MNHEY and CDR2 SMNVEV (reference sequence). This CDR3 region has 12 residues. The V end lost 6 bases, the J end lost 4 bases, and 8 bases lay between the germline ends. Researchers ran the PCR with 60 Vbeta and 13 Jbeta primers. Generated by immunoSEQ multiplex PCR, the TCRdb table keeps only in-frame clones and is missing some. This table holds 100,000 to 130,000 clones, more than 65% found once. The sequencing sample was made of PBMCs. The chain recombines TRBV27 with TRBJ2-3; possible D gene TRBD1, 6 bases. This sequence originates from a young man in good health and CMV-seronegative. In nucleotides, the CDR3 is TGTGCCAGCAGGGGGGCCCCAGATACGCAGTATTTT. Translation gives CASRGAPDTQYF.